The TCR beta chain under discussion was sequenced for a study of T-cell reconstitution after alpha-beta-depleted transplantation in children. Unique molecular identifiers were incorporated into the prepared TCRbeta library. TCRdb re-called the PCR reads through MiXCR, storing one row per CDR3 protein. Among about 610,000 distinct CDR3 sequences listed, roughly a tenth were seen once. The sample holds a few counts of this clonotype. Trimming removed 3 bases from V and 4 bases from J, with 6 bases in between. CDR1 SGHTA and CDR2 FQGNSA come from the germline V gene. The CDR3 totals 12 residues. Sequencing used PBMCs from the stem cell graft donor, obtained from the stem cell graft. V and J are TRBV7-2 and TRBJ1-1, with D hard to call. The receptor's source is a human donor who donated a stem cell graft to a child with acute myeloid leukemia. CDR3 coding DNA: TGTGCCAGCAGCTTTACGGTCACTGAAGCTTTCTTT. It codes for CASSFTVTEAFF.